This T cell receptor beta chain was documented in a study of cytomegalovirus exposure and HLA in healthy donors. Whole-study context: When 300 to 500 donors were genotyped, approximately 80% of them were found to fall in the Caucasian-associated ancestry cluster.

PCR employed 60 Vbeta and 13 Jbeta primers. The protocol was immunoSEQ multiplex PCR, while the TCRdb copy is restricted to in-frame clones and leaves out a portion. The sample shows about 90,000 clones, less than 80% of them seen only once. Among the donors, all were healthy bone marrow donors. A few counts support this clone. What it binds is not known. Findings of the study overall: It was taken for granted in presence/absence analyses that sequencing depth across donors was roughly uniform. Evidence from a later analysis indicated that most CMV-associated TCR beta chains looked HLA-restricted.

Sequencing was carried out using PBMCs. The sequence derives from a woman in her forties or fifties in good health and CMV-seropositive.

Here the CDR3 reads CASRAGQITDTQYF. In DNA form, the CDR3 reads TGTGCCAGCAGGGCGGGACAGATAACAGATACGCAGTATTTT. The V call is TRBV2, the J call TRBJ2-3; tentatively, D is TRBD1 (7 bases). The ends were cut back, 6 bases at V and 3 bases at J, with 13 bases in the middle. The V gene's germline CDR1 is SNHLY and CDR2 FYNNEI. This CDR3 is 14 amino acids long. Combining the CDR3 with reference TRBV2 and TRBJ2-3 gives the whole variable domain EPEVTQTPSHQVTQMGQEVILRCVPISNHLYFYWYRQILGQKVEFLVSFYNNEISEKSEIFDDQFSVERPDGSNFTLKIRSTKLEDSAMYFCASRAGQITDTQYFGPGTRLTVL.